This T cell receptor beta chain was sequenced for a study of control samples from healthy donors and cancer patients. From germline, CDR1 is MDHEN and CDR2 SYDVKM. V was shortened by 6 bases and J by 5 bases, with 11 bases between the two germline ends. The CDR3 runs to 13 residues. Sequencing used immunoSEQ multiplex PCR; TCRdb keeps in-frame clones, though not all of them. The table records fewer than 70,000 clones, roughly nine tenths of them present only once. The V and J genes are TRBV28 and TRBJ1-5; tentative D call: TRBD1 (5 bases). The receptor's source is a man in his sixties with head and neck cancer. The specimen was PBMCs. The CDR3 spells CASSRDGDQPQHF. The CDR3 DNA follows: TGTGCCAGCAGCCGGGACGGAGATCAGCCCCAGCATTTT.